These 26 T cell receptor beta chains share one sample of origin, sequenced in a study of OX40 agonist ivuxolimab in advanced cancers. The data were produced by immunoSEQ multiplex PCR, yet TCRdb's version contains in-frame clones alone and is incomplete. The sample yields about 44,000 clones, 80% seen once. This specimen was CD4+ or CD8+ T cells sorted from blood, taken in a trial of the OX40 agonist ivuxolimab. The receptor source for this set is an adult with an advanced solid tumor such as melanoma, head and neck, liver or kidney cancer.

This chain links TRBV5-1 with TRBJ1-1, with TRBD1 identical over 7 bases. CDR1 is SGHRS, CDR2 YFSETQ, per germline. The CDR3 contains 14 residues. The V segment lost 0 bases and the J segment 2 bases; nucleotides outside the gene matches: 1. The CDR3 nucleotides are TGCGCCAGCAGCTTGGACAGGGGAAACACTGAAGCTTTCTTT. Its protein product is CASSLDRGNTEAFF.

The chain is built from TRBV27 and TRBJ1-5, with a possible D match to TRBD1 (5 bases). Trimming cost V 8 bases and J 9 bases, with 17 bases left between them. CDR1 is MNHEY and CDR2 is SMNVEV in the germline V gene (reference sequence). This CDR3 comprises 13 residues. The CDR3 nucleotides read TGTGCCAGCGGCATAGGGCTGACAGCGCCCCAGCATTTT. Amino acid sequence: CASGIGLTAPQHF.

This clone has just one count. This chain connects TRBV11-2 to TRBJ2-1; 9 positions match TRBD2. V lost 5 bases to trimming and J lost 15 bases; unmatched junction nucleotides: 26. CDR3 length: 18 amino acids. CDR1 and CDR2 from the germline V gene are SGHAT and FQNNGV. The CDR3 sequence: CASSESSGTSFAGSSGFF. The CDR3, as DNA: TGTGCCAGCAGCGAGAGCTCGGGGACTAGCTTCGCCGGGAGTTCGGGGTTCTTC.

The chain uses TRBV5-1 and TRBJ1-2; weak D call: TRBD1 (5 bases). Per the germline V gene, CDR1 is SGHRS and CDR2 is YFSETQ. The CDR3 totals 13 residues. The V end was cut by 2 bases, the J end by 4 bases, with 9 bases between. The CDR3 here is CASSLEQVYGYTF. CDR3 bases: TGCGCCAGCAGCTTAGAACAGGTCTATGGCTACACCTTC. Full variable domain (rest looked up from reference TRBV5-1 and TRBJ1-2): KAGVTQTPRYLIKTRGQQVTLSCSPISGHRSVSWYQQTPGQGLQFLFEYFSETQRNKGNFPGRFSGRQFSNSRSEMNVSTLELGDSALYLCASSLEQVYGYTFGSGTRLTVV.

The chain uses TRBV4-2 and TRBJ2-1, with a tentative D call TRBD1 (5 bases). V lost 1 base and J lost 5, with 12 bases in between. The germline gives CDR1 LGHNA, CDR2 YNFKEQ. CDR3 length: 15 amino acids. The chain's CDR3 is CASSQGNIQDNEQFF. The CDR3 DNA follows: TGTGCCAGCAGCCAAGGGAACATACAGGACAATGAGCAGTTCTTC.

The chain links TRBV11-2 to TRBJ2-7; D gene uncertain. The germline V and J ends were trimmed by 5 bases and 0 bases, with 14 bases remaining between them. From germline, CDR1 is SGHAT and CDR2 FQNNGV. The CDR3 contains 15 residues. CDR3 in amino acids: CASSPLTLSSYEQYF. In DNA, the CDR3 is TGTGCCAGCAGCCCCCTTACACTGAGCTCCTACGAGCAGTACTTC.

The chain couples TRBV10-1 to TRBJ2-7, with D perhaps matching TRBD1 or TRBD2 (5 bases each). Germline V gene data show CDR1 as WNHNN and CDR2 as SYGVQD (reference sequence). V dropped 9 bases and J dropped 6 bases, with 15 bases sitting between them. The CDR3 totals 12 residues. The CDR3 DNA reads TGCGCCAGAAGAACAGGACTCGGCGAGCAGTACTTC. This codes for CARRTGLGEQYF.

The CDR3 sequence: CASSPRGDRAHSYEQYF. The CDR3 DNA sequence: TGTGCCAGCTCACCAAGGGGAGACAGGGCCCACTCCTACGAGCAGTACTTC. This chain connects TRBV18 to TRBJ2-7; 7 bases align to TRBD1. V was pared by 2 bases and J by 0 bases, with 10 bases of the junction left unmatched. The CDR3 is made up of 17 amino acids. Per germline, CDR1 KGHSH and CDR2 LQKENI.

This clone has more than one count but fewer than ten. V and J are TRBV4-1 and TRBJ2-1; 8 nucleotides line up with TRBD2. Germline values: CDR1 MGHRA, CDR2 YSYEKL. The CDR3 consists of 15 residues. With V trimmed by 3 bases and J by 5 bases, 6 bases remained unmatched. CDR3: CASSHAGTRDNEQFF. DNA for the CDR3: TGCGCCAGCAGCCATGCCGGGACTAGAGACAATGAGCAGTTCTTC.

The V call is TRBV29-1, the J call TRBJ1-2, with a tentative D call TRBD1 (5 bases). CDR1 and CDR2 (germline): SQVTM, ANQGSEA. The CDR3 runs to 13 residues. The germline V and J ends were trimmed by 3 bases and 1 base, with 9 bases remaining between them. The CDR3 DNA is TGCAGCGTTGATACAGGTCTTAACTATGGCTACACCTTC. It translates to CSVDTGLNYGYTF.

CDR3 in amino acids: CASSPQPGFYEQFF. In DNA, the CDR3 is TGCGCCAGCAGCCCACAACCCGGGTTTTATGAGCAGTTCTTC. V gene TRBV4-1 combines with J gene TRBJ2-1; D is unclear. The V end was cut by 4 bases, the J end by 8 bases, with 15 bases between. The CDR3 is 14 amino acids. Per the germline V gene, CDR1 is MGHRA and CDR2 is YSYEKL.

The V call is TRBV30, the J call TRBJ1-1, with unresolved D. Between the trimmed V and J ends, which lost 7 bases and 1 base, there was a span of 7 bases. Per the germline V gene, CDR1 is GTSNPN and CDR2 is SVGIG (reference sequence). The CDR3 runs to 11 residues. The CDR3 reads CASQENTEAFF. The CDR3 DNA reads as TGTGCCTCTCAGGAGAACACTGAAGCTTTCTTT. Looking up the rest from reference TRBV30 and TRBJ1-1 gives the full variable domain: SQTIHQWPATLVQPVGSPLSLECTVEGTSNPNLYWYRQAAGRGLQLLFYSVGIGQISSEVPQNLSASRPQDRQFILSSKKLLLSDSGFYLCASQENTEAFFGQGTRLTVV.

The gene calls are TRBV27 and TRBJ2-1, with 10 bases aligning to TRBD2. CDR3 size: 15 residues. Germline V gene data show CDR1 as MNHEY and CDR2 as SMNVEV (reference sequence). The V and J ends lost 2 bases and 6 bases, in that order; junction bases with no gene match: 4. The CDR3 DNA reads TGTGCCAGCAGTTTAAGACTAGCGGGTGGCAATGAGCAGTTCTTC. It encodes CASSLRLAGGNEQFF.

V is TRBV5-1 and J is TRBJ2-1; D gene ambiguous. Germline CDR1 reads SGHRS; CDR2 reads YFSETQ. The CDR3 is 13 amino acids. Trimming pared 5 bases from V and 6 bases from J, leaving 12 bases between. The CDR3 here is CASSLSKGNEQFF. In nucleotides, the CDR3 is TGCGCCAGCAGTCTTAGTAAGGGCAATGAGCAGTTCTTC.

This clone was observed a few times. The gene calls are TRBV5-6 and TRBJ2-2, with unresolved D. Germline values: CDR1 SGHDT, CDR2 YYEEEE. V was shortened by 1 base and J by 5 bases, with 6 bases between the two germline ends. There are 13 residues in the CDR3. CDR3 in DNA: TGTGCCAGCAGCTTGTCGTTAACCGGGGAGCTGTTTTTT. Translated, it gives CASSLSLTGELFF.

This chain joins TRBV11-2 and TRBJ2-1, with D possibly TRBD1 on 5 matching bases. With 4 bases removed from V and 1 base from J, the gap between germline ends came to 14 bases. The germline V gene has CDR1 SGHAT and CDR2 FQNNGV. The CDR3 covers 16 residues. The CDR3 loop reads CASSSTVSGSYNEQFF. As DNA, the CDR3 is TGTGCCAGCAGCTCGACAGTATCAGGGTCCTACAATGAGCAGTTCTTC. Full variable domain (outside the CDR3, taken from reference TRBV11-2 and TRBJ2-1): EAGVAQSPRYKIIEKRQSVAFWCNPISGHATLYWYQQILGQGPKLLIQFQNNGVVDDSQLPKDRFSAERLKGVDSTLKIQPAKLEDSAVYLCASSSTVSGSYNEQFFGPGTRLTVL.

This clone occurred once. The CDR3 here is CASSHGGPGGGEQFF. The CDR3 region has the DNA TGTGCCAGCAGCCACGGCGGTCCAGGGGGAGGTGAGCAGTTCTTC. This chain links TRBV7-3 with TRBJ2-1; maybe TRBD1 (7 bases). Trimming pared 5 bases from V and 9 bases from J, leaving 20 bases between. This CDR3 contains 15 residues. Per the germline V gene, CDR1 is SGHTA and CDR2 is FQGTGA.

The chain uses TRBV11-3 and TRBJ2-7; D remains ambiguous. CDR1 is SGHNT and CDR2 is YENEEA in the germline V gene. The V and J ends lost 5 bases and 5 bases respectively, with 10 bases between them. This CDR3 has 12 residues. The CDR3 here is CASSPHPNEQYF. DNA for the CDR3: TGTGCCAGCAGCCCCCACCCCAACGAGCAGTACTTC.

This CDR3 is CASSSGRGQTDEQYF. The CDR3 coding sequence is TGTGCCAGCAGCTCGGGAAGGGGACAGACGGACGAGCAGTACTTC. The chain uses TRBV5-4 and TRBJ2-7; the match to TRBD1 covers 7 bases. CDR3 length: 15 amino acids. Germline CDR1 SGHNT, CDR2 YYREEE (reference sequence). V lost 3 bases, J lost 5 bases, and 11 bases stayed unmatched.

The gene calls are TRBV28 and TRBJ2-1; 10 bases align to TRBD1. V was clipped by 6 bases and J by 4 bases; unmatched bases: 6. This CDR3 spans 15 amino acids. CDR1 and CDR2 (germline): MDHEN, SYDVKM. CDR3 loop: CASRGDRGVYNEQFF. The CDR3 nucleotides read TGTGCCAGCAGGGGGGACAGGGGCGTGTACAATGAGCAGTTCTTC.

CDR3 in amino acids: CASSPGGHSEAFF. As DNA, the CDR3 is TGTGCCAGCAGCCCGGGGGGCCATTCTGAAGCTTTCTTT. The rearrangement joins TRBV5-5 to TRBJ1-1, with D possibly being TRBD1 (6 bases). The CDR3 loop spans 13 amino acids. Germline V gene sequence: CDR1 SGHKS, CDR2 YYEKEE (reference sequence). V lost 4 bases, J lost 6 bases, and 13 bases lay in between.

This clone showed up just a few times. V usage is TRBV15 and J usage is TRBJ1-3; D ambiguous. The germline CDR1 and CDR2 sequences are LNHNV and YYDKDF (reference sequence). There are 15 residues in the CDR3. V was clipped by 1 base and J by 0 bases, with 7 bases between them. CDR3 coding DNA: TGTGCCACCAGCAGAGTCCCGGACTCTGGAAACACCATATATTTT. This translates into CATSRVPDSGNTIYF.

The chain uses TRBV6-5 and TRBJ1-1; D is unclear. The V end lost 2 bases, the J end lost 5 bases, and 9 bases lay between the germline ends. CDR1 and CDR2 from the germline V gene are MNHEY and SVGAGI. CDR3 length: 13 residues. Here the CDR3 reads CASSYTLATEAFF. The CDR3 nucleotides read TGTGCCAGCAGTTACACTCTGGCTACTGAAGCTTTCTTT.

Here the CDR3 reads CASRPDRNYGYTF. CDR3 bases: TGCGCCAGCAGGCCGGACAGAAACTATGGCTACACCTTC. This chain joins TRBV5-1 and TRBJ1-2; a possible D gene is TRBD1 (6 bases). Deletions cut 5 bases from V and 2 bases from J, with 10 bases between. Germline CDR1 is SGHRS and CDR2 is YFSETQ. This CDR3 region has 13 residues.

CDR3 sequence: CASSLGPSGYSGANVLTF. The CDR3 DNA sequence: TGCGCCAGCAGCTTGGGCCCATCGGGGTACTCTGGGGCCAACGTCCTGACTTTC. The V and J genes are TRBV5-1 and TRBJ2-6, with D maybe TRBD2 (5 bases). Looked up from germline, CDR1 is SGHRS and CDR2 is YFSETQ. The CDR3 is 18 amino acids. The V and J ends lost 0 bases and 0 bases respectively, with 13 bases between them. Supplemented by reference TRBV5-1 and TRBJ2-6, the full variable domain reads KAGVTQTPRYLIKTRGQQVTLSCSPISGHRSVSWYQQTPGQGLQFLFEYFSETQRNKGNFPGRFSGRQFSNSRSEMNVSTLELGDSALYLCASSLGPSGYSGANVLTFGAGSRLTVL.

J is TRBJ1-1 and V is TRBV4-1; no clear D gene. Germline values: CDR1 MGHRA, CDR2 YSYEKL. V dropped 0 bases and J dropped 2 bases, with 16 bases sitting between them. The CDR3 is 17 residues long. The CDR3: CASSQEGRGQSNTEAFF. CDR3 DNA: TGCGCCAGCAGCCAAGAGGGCCGAGGGCAGAGTAACACTGAAGCTTTCTTT.